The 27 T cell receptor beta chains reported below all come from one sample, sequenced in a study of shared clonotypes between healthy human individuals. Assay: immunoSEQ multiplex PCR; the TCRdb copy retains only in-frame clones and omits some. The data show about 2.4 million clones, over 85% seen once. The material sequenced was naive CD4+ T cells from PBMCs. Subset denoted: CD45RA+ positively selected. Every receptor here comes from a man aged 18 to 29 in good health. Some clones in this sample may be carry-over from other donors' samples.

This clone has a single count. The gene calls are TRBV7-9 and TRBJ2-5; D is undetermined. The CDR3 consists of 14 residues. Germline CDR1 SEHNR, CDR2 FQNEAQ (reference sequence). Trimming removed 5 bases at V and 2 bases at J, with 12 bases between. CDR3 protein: CASSPHERQETQYF. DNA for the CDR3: TGTGCCAGCAGCCCCCACGAACGGCAAGAGACCCAGTACTTC.

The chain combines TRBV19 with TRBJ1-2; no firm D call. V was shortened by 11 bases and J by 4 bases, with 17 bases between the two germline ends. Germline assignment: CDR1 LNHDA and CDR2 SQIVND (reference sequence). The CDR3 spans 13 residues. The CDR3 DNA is TGTGCCGGAACCCGGGCCGGGAGCTATGGCTACACCTTC. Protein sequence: CAGTRAGSYGYTF.

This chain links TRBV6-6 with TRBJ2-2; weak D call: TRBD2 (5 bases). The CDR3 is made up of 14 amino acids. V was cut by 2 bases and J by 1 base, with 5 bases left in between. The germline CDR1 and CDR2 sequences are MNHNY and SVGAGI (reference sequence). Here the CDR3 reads CASSYRENTGELFF. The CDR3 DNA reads TGTGCCAGCAGTTACCGGGAGAACACCGGGGAGCTGTTTTTT.

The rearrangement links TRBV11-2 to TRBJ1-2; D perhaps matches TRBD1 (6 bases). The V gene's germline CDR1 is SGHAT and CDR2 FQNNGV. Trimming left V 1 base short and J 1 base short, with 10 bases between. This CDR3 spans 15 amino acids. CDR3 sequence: CASSLGQGNNYGYTF. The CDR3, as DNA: TGTGCCAGCAGCTTAGGCCAGGGGAATAACTATGGCTACACCTTC.

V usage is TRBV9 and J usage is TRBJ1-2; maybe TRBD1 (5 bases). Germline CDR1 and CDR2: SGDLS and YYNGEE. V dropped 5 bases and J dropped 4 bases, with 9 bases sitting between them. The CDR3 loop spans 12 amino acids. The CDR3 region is CASSRDGYGYTF. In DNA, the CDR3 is TGTGCCAGCAGTAGGGACGGCTATGGCTACACCTTC.

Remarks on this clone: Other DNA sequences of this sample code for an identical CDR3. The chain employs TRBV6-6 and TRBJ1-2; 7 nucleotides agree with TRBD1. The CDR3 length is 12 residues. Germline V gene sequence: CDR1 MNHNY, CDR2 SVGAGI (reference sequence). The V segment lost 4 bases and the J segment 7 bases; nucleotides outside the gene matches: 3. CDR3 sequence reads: CASSSDRVGYTF. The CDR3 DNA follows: TGTGCCAGCAGTTCTGACAGGGTTGGCTACACCTTC.

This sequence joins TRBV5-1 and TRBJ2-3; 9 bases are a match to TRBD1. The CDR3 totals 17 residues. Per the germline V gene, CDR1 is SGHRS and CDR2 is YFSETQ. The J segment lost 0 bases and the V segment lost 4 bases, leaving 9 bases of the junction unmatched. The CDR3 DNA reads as TGCGCCAGCAGCGCTTCCCGGGACAGGGCTAGCACAGATACGCAGTATTTT. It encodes CASSASRDRASTDTQYF.

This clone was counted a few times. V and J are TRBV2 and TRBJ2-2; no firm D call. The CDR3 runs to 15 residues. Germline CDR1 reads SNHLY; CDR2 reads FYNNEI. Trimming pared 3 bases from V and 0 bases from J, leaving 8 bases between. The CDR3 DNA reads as TGTGCCAGCAGTGATGTTCCCTCGAACACCGGGGAGCTGTTTTTT. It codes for CASSDVPSNTGELFF.

As DNA, the CDR3 is TGTGCCAGCGGAGGGAACTATGGCTACACCTTC. Its protein is CASGGNYGYTF. The rearrangement joins TRBV5-4 to TRBJ1-2; D unresolved. Germline V gene lookup returns CDR1 SGHNT and CDR2 YYREEE (reference sequence). V was shortened by 7 bases and J by 2 bases, with 6 bases between the two germline ends. This CDR3 is 11 amino acids long.

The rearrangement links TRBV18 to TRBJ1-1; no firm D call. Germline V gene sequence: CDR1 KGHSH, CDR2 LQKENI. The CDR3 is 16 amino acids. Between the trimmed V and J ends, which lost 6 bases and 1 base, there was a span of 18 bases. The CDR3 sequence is CASSPTILGRNTEAFF. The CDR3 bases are TGTGCCAGCTCCCCGACTATTTTGGGAAGGAACACTGAAGCTTTCTTT. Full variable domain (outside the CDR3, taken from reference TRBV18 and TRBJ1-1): NAGVMQNPRHLVRRRGQEARLRCSPMKGHSHVYWYRQLPEEGLKFMVYLQKENIIDESGMPKERFSAEFPKEGPSILRIQQVVRGDSAAYFCASSPTILGRNTEAFFGQGTRLTVV.

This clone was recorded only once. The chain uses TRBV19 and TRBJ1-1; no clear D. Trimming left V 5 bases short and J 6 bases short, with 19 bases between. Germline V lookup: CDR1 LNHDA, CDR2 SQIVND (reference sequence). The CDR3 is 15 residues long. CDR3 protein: CASSSRVRHSSEAFF. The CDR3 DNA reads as TGTGCCAGTAGTTCCCGAGTTAGGCATTCCTCTGAAGCTTTCTTT.

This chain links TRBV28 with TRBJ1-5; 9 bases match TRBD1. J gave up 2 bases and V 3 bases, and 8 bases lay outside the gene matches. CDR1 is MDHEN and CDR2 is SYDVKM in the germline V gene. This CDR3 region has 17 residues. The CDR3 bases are TGTGCCAGCAGTTTTCTACAGGGGGCGCTGGGCAATCAGCCCCAGCATTTT. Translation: CASSFLQGALGNQPQHF. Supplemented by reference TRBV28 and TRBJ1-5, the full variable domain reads DVKVTQSSRYLVKRTGEKVFLECVQDMDHENMFWYRQDPGLGLRLIYFSYDVKMKEKGDIPEGYSVSREKKERFSLILESASTNQTSMYLCASSFLQGALGNQPQHFGDGTRLSIL.

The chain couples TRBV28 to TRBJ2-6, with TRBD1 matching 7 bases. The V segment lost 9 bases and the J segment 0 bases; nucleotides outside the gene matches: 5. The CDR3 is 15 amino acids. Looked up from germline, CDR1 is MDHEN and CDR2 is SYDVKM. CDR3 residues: CASRTGASGANVLTF. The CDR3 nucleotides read TGTGCCAGTAGGACAGGAGCCTCTGGGGCCAACGTCCTGACTTTC.

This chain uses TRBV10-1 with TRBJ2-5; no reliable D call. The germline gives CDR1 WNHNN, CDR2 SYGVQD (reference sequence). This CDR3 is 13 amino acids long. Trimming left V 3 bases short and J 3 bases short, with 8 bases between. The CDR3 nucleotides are TGCGCCAGCAGTGACGGTGGGAAAGAGACCCAGTACTTC. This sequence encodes CASSDGGKETQYF.

The CDR3, as DNA: TGTGCCAGCAGCCTTGGACAGGGGGGTAGGGATACGCAGTATTTT. Residues: CASSLGQGGRDTQYF. The chain couples TRBV5-8 to TRBJ2-3; 10 nucleotides align to TRBD1. The CDR3 loop spans 15 amino acids. The germline V gene encodes CDR1 SGHTS and CDR2 YDEGEE. Trimming removed 4 bases from V and 6 bases from J; junction bases left unmatched: 8.

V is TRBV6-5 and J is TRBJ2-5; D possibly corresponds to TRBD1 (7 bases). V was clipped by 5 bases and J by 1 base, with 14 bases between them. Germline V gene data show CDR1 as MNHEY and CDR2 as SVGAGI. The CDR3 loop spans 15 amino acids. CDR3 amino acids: CASSKRQGLQETQYF. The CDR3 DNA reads TGTGCCAGCAGTAAAAGACAGGGACTCCAAGAGACCCAGTACTTC.

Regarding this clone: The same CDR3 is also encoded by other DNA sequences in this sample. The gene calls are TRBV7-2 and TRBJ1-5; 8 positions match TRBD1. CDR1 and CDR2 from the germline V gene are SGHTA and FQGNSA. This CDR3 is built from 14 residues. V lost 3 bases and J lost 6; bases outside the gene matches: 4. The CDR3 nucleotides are TGTGCCAGCAGCTTCGGACAGGGCGGTCAGCCCCAGCATTTT. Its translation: CASSFGQGGQPQHF.

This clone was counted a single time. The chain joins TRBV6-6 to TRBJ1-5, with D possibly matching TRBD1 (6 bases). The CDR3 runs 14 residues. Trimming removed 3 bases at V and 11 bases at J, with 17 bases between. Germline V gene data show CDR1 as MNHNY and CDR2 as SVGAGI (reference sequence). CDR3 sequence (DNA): TGTGCCAGCAGTTATTCAGGGGAACGAGGGGCCCAGCATTTT. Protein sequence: CASSYSGERGAQHF.

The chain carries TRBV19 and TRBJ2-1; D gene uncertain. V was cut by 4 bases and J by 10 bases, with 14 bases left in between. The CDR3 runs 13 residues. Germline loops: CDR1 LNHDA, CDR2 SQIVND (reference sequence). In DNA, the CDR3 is TGTGCCAGTAGTAGGGATAGAGGCGAGGAGCAGTTCTTC. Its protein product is CASSRDRGEEQFF.

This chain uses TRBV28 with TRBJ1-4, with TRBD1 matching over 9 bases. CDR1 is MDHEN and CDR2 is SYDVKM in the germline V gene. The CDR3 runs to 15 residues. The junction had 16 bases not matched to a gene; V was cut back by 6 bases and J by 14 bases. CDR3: CASRTPGQGVGRLFF. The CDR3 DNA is TGTGCCAGCAGGACGCCGGGACAGGGTGTAGGGAGGCTGTTTTTT.

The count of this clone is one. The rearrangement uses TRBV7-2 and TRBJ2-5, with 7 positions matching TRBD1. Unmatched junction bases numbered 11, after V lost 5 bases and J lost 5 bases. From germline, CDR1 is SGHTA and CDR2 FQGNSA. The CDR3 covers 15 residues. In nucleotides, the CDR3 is TGTGCCAGCAGCACAGGGACAGCCTCCCTGGAGACCCAGTACTTC. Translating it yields CASSTGTASLETQYF.

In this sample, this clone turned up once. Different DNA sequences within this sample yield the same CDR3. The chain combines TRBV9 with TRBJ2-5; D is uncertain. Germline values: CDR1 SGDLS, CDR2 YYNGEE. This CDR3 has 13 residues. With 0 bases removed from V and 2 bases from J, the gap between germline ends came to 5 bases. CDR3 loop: CASSVGRQETQYF. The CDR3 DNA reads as TGTGCCAGCAGCGTAGGGCGACAAGAGACCCAGTACTTC. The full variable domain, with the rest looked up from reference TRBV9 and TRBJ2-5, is DSGVTQTPKHLITATGQRVTLRCSPRSGDLSVYWYQQSLDQGLQFLIQYYNGEERAKGNILERFSAQQFPDLHSELNLSSLELGDSALYFCASSVGRQETQYFGPGTRLLVL.

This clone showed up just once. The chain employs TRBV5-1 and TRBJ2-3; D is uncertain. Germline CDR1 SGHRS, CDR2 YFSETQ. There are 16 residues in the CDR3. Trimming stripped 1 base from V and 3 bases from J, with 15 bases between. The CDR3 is CASSLSGAHGTDTQYF. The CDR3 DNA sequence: TGCGCCAGCAGCTTGTCGGGTGCCCACGGGACAGATACGCAGTATTTT.

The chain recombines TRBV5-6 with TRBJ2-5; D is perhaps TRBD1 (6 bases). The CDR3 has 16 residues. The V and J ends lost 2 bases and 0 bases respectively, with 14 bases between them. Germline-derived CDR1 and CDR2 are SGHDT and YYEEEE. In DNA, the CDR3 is TGTGCCAGCAGCTTAGGGGGACACTCGTACCAAGAGACCCAGTACTTC. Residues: CASSLGGHSYQETQYF. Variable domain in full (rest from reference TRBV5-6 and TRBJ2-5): DAGVTQSPTHLIKTRGQQVTLRCSPKSGHDTVSWYQQALGQGPQFIFQYYEEEERQRGNFPDRFSGHQFPNYSSELNVNALLLGDSALYLCASSLGGHSYQETQYFGPGTRLLVL.

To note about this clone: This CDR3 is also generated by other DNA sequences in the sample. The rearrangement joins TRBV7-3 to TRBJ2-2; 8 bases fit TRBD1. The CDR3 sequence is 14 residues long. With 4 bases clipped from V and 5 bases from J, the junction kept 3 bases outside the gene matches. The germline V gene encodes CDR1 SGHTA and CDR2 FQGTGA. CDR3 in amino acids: CASSSTGVTGELFF. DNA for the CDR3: TGTGCCAGCAGCTCGACAGGGGTTACCGGGGAGCTGTTTTTT.

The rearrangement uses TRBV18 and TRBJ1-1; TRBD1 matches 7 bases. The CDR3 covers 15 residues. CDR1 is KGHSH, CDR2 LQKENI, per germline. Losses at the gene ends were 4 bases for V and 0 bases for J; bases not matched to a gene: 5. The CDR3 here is CASSRGTGVNTEAFF. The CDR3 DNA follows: TGTGCCAGCTCACGAGGAACAGGGGTGAACACTGAAGCTTTCTTT. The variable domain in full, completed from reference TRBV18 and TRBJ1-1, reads NAGVMQNPRHLVRRRGQEARLRCSPMKGHSHVYWYRQLPEEGLKFMVYLQKENIIDESGMPKERFSAEFPKEGPSILRIQQVVRGDSAAYFCASSRGTGVNTEAFFGQGTRLTVV.

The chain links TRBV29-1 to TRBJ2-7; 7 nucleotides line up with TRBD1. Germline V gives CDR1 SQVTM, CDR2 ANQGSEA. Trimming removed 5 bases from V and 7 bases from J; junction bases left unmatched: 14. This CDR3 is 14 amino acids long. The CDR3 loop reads CSVRYGQGVGEQYF. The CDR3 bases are TGCAGCGTTCGTTATGGGCAGGGGGTTGGGGAGCAGTACTTC.